This T cell receptor (beta chain) is drawn from a study of identical twins (dated by TCRdb to the mid-2010s). Some background on the complete study: To test whether fetal clonotypes persist, this study deep-sequenced TCR alpha and beta repertoires from monozygotic twins, from unrelated adults of various ages, and from cord blood. Replicate twin experiments were performed at different times using different library preparation protocols to rule out contamination. Paper-wide results and their limitations: Excess twin sharing in beta out-of-frame sequences was weaker because fewer shared sequences lowered the signal-to-noise ratio. In monozygotic twins, out-of-frame TCR alpha sharing was systematically underestimated by recombination models, although the models agreed with sharing between unrelated individuals. Compared with coincidental sharing between unrelated individuals, out-of-frame TCR alpha sequences shared between twins showed an excess of sequences with low generation probability. Zero-insertion analyses could be partly confounded by invariant T cells such as MAIT and iNKT, although diverse VJ usage argued against such confounding for most clonotypes. Because the same donors could not be followed over many years, the conclusions depended on cross-sectional statistical analysis. Fewer insertions were carried by abundant cord blood beta clonotypes; a weaker similar trend was observed in young adult naive repertoires, while no such trend was observed in memory repertoires.

Only healthy Caucasian donors were included. Three pairs of female monozygotic twins, all aged 18 to 29 years, were included in the twin cohort. CD4+ and CD8+ T cell populations were isolated with positive isolation kits from Invitrogen. In the case of this clonotype: Its binding antigen is unknown. No much larger clonotype is one base removed from it; base qualities were not supplied.

Trimming removed 2 bases from V and 5 bases from J, leaving 11 bases between the germline ends. The CDR3 spans 13 residues, from the cysteine through the phenylalanine. Kept here is only the CDR3 DNA, which spans 39 bases and is read in frame from base 1. Based on the germline V gene, the CDR1 and CDR2 sequences are SGHDT and YYEEEE. The library was obtained by 5' RACE. These reads were obtained on an Illumina HiSeq 2000. A universal primer binding site was introduced by template switching, and a unique molecular identifier was present in the final cDNA, enabling accurate counting of TCR cDNA molecules. First-strand cDNA for TCR alpha and beta chains was synthesized from specific primers in the conserved constant-segment region. To control for contamination, every cDNA library carried two barcodes: a SMART-Mk sample barcode plus Illumina barcodes. TruSeq adapter sequences along with Illumina sample barcodes were introduced in two successive PCR steps. The TCR alpha and beta cDNA libraries were sequenced on the Illumina HiSeq platform using custom primers. Turning to the authors' computational methods: Raw reads were processed with MiGEC to extract unique molecular identifiers, and MiXCR was used to determine CDR3 positions. Recombination models were inferred per individual with the repgenHMM and IGoR tools using an EM algorithm. Shared clonotype analysis was performed with the tcR package in R, normalizing sharing by the product of cloneset sizes. To study raw recombination without the effects of thymic and clonal selection, out-of-frame nonproductive sequences were analyzed. TCRdb handled the public reads itself, with Q25 trimming in fastp and clone calling in MiXCR, and kept productive beta chains. CDR3 protein sequences are deduplicated, and each keeps its most common genes and DNA. These V and J calls rely on TCRdb rather than the paper's analysis. The sample profile shows under 300,000 distinct CDR3 sequences; 5.5% to 7.5% of them were found once. Clones ranked in the top ten supply about 15% of the sample.

The same data also went into a second study, on T cells expressing NK-cell markers. Looking at the second paper: TCR beta-chain repertoires were profiled in sorted CD3+CD56+NKG2C+, CD3+CD56+NKG2C- and CD3+CD56-NKG2C+ T-cell subsets from about 8 donors. Seven of the eight sequenced donors were HCMV-seropositive and one was HCMV-seronegative. In several experiments an anti-gammadeltaTCR antibody was added to restrict sorting to alphabetaTCR-expressing T cells. In six donors, the dominant CD3+CD56+NKG2C+ clonotypes ranked among the top 10 CD8+ clonotypes, making up 1.0-7.0% of CD8+ T cells. Those dominant clonotypes were again the most abundant among CD3+CD56-NKG2C+ cells in a handful of donors, at about 25-60.1%. It remained unclear whether the expanded NKG2C-expressing T cell clones were specific for HCMV antigens. The eight sequenced donors were randomly selected healthy volunteers, three men and five women. A commercial ELISA kit detecting HCMV-specific IgG in serum was used to determine HCMV serostatus. MIGEC was used to demultiplex reads and group reads by UMI, and MiTCR was used to assemble and quantify clonotypes. To exclude erroneous sequences, any TCR cDNA sequence not supported by at least two reads was discarded. The tcR package was used for downstream repertoire analysis, and clonotypes were matched across fractions by CDR3 nucleotide sequence plus V segment. Antigen specificity was annotated against VDJdb with VDJmatch, allowing one amino acid substitution in CDR3.

Sequenced material: CD8+ T cells sorted from blood. The sequence joins TRBV5-6 to TRBJ2-7; no D gene call is confident. The receptor was isolated from a woman aged 18 to 35 in good health. CDR3 region: CASSFGSVDEQYF. The nucleotide sequence reads as follows: TGTGCCAGCAGCTTTGGTTCGGTTGACGAGCAGTACTTC.